The source of this T cell receptor beta chain is a study of T-cell memory formation after mild COVID-19. Study outcomes and limitations: CM and EM subsets held most contracting CD4+ clones; EMRA held CD8+ ones. CD4/CD8 balance characterized clones contracting day 15 to 85, and CD4+ skew characterized later expanders.

In regard to this clonotype: Its antigen is unidentified.

TCRdb itself ran the 5' RACE reads through MiXCR, one entry per CDR3 protein. The sample lists about 360,000 distinct CDR3 sequences; 13% to 15% were seen once. The TCR comes from a man aged 18 to 35 who had mild COVID-19 (a few samples of this study predate the infection). Cell type and time point are not known. Sequencing input: PBMCs or a T cell subset sorted from them (not recorded which).

The CDR3 DNA reads TGCGCCAGCTCCCAGACCGGGGCCCGAATGAACACTGAAGCTTTCTTT. The encoded protein is CASSQTGARMNTEAFF. The chain combines TRBV5-1 with TRBJ1-1, with a weak D call TRBD1 (5 bases). Germline CDR1 is SGHRS and CDR2 is YFSETQ. V lost 7 bases, J lost 0 bases, and 19 bases lay in between. CDR3 length: 16 residues.